Below, 9 T cell receptor beta chains from the same sample are listed, as sequenced in a study of T cells after yellow fever vaccination. MiXCR, run by TCRdb on the 5' RACE reads, gives a single entry per CDR3 protein. The sample lists 300,000 to 350,000 distinct CDR3 sequences, 3.5% to 4.5% seen once, with more than 20% in the top ten. Here the sequenced sample was PBMCs, taken 5 days after the yellow fever booster vaccination. These receptors were obtained from a young man who received the YFV17D yellow fever vaccine.

This clonotype was counted at least ten times. The genes are TRBV6-1 and TRBJ2-3, with 7 bases that match TRBD2. The germline V gene has CDR1 MNHNS and CDR2 SASEGT. This CDR3 has 16 amino acids. V trimming: 0 bases; J trimming: 3 bases; junction bases outside the gene matches: 6. CDR3 nucleotides: TGTGCCAGCAGTGAAGCTGGCGGGGGTTTTACAGATACGCAGTATTTT. It translates to CASSEAGGGFTDTQYF.

This clonotype turned up a few times. The chain links TRBV30 to TRBJ1-2; 8 nucleotides align to TRBD1. The CDR3 is 11 amino acids. V lost 6 bases, J lost 5 bases, and 2 bases stayed unmatched. The germline CDR1 and CDR2 sequences are GTSNPN and SVGIG (reference sequence). The CDR3 DNA follows: TGTGCCTGCGACAGGGGATATGGCTACACCTTC. It codes for CACDRGYGYTF.

Many counts were recorded for this clonotype. This sequence joins TRBV5-1 and TRBJ1-2; 8 bases are a match to TRBD1. CDR1 is SGHRS and CDR2 is YFSETQ in the germline V gene. The trim removed 0 bases at V and 4 bases at J, leaving 2 bases unmatched. The CDR3 contains 14 residues. CDR3 bases: TGCGCCAGCAGCTTGGACAGGGGGGGCTATGGCTACACCTTC. It yields the protein CASSLDRGGYGYTF.

This clonotype has at least ten counts. V and J are TRBV12-3 or TRBV12-4 and TRBJ2-1; D not certain. V was clipped by 6 bases and J by 9 bases, with 21 bases between them. The CDR3 has 15 amino acids. CDR3 in amino acids: CASRPGLTVLGEQFF. The DNA of the CDR3 is TGTGCCAGCAGACCGGGTTTGACGGTTCTGGGTGAGCAGTTCTTC.

This clonotype occurred a few times. This chain links TRBV2 with TRBJ1-1; D is ambiguous. The CDR3 is made up of 12 amino acids. V dropped 3 bases and J dropped 0 bases, with 2 bases sitting between them. Per germline, CDR1 SNHLY and CDR2 FYNNEI. CDR3 nucleotides: TGTGCCAGCAGTGAGATGAACACTGAAGCTTTCTTT. Translating gives CASSEMNTEAFF. Drawing the rest from reference TRBV2 and TRBJ1-1, the complete variable domain is EPEVTQTPSHQVTQMGQEVILRCVPISNHLYFYWYRQILGQKVEFLVSFYNNEISEKSEIFDDQFSVERPDGSNFTLKIRSTKLEDSAMYFCASSEMNTEAFFGQGTRLTVV.

This clonotype came up a few times. V is TRBV5-5 and J is TRBJ1-4, with D possibly being TRBD1 (6 bases). Per the germline V gene, CDR1 is SGHKS and CDR2 is YYEKEE (reference sequence). The CDR3 runs 16 residues. V was pared by 1 base and J by 6 bases, with 16 bases between. CDR3 protein: CASSLSIRGLDEKLFF. The CDR3 nucleotides read TGTGCCAGCAGCTTGAGTATCAGGGGACTGGATGAAAAACTGTTTTTT. The entire variable domain, with the rest obtained from reference TRBV5-5 and TRBJ1-4, is as follows: DAGVTQSPTHLIKTRGQQVTLRCSPISGHKSVSWYQQVLGQGPQFIFQYYEKEERGRGNFPDRFSARQFPNYSSELNVNALLLGDSALYLCASSLSIRGLDEKLFFGSGTQLSVL.

In this sample, this clonotype turned up many times. The rearrangement links TRBV7-2 to TRBJ1-2; D gene unclear. Germline V gene sequence: CDR1 SGHTA, CDR2 FQGNSA. This CDR3 has 13 residues. V was cut by 4 bases and J by 8 bases, with 14 bases left in between. In DNA, the CDR3 is TGTGCCAGCAGCTCCGCTAGTATGGGAGGCTACACCTTC. As protein: CASSSASMGGYTF.

The table lists this clonotype with a few counts. CDR3 in amino acids: CASRHRQGAVEDTQYF. Written as DNA, the CDR3 is TGCGCCAGCAGACATAGACAGGGGGCAGTAGAAGATACGCAGTATTTT. This chain links TRBV5-1 with TRBJ2-3; 10 bases are a match to TRBD1. From germline, CDR1 is SGHRS and CDR2 YFSETQ. Germline trimming cut 5 bases from V and 5 bases from J; bases unmatched to any gene: 11. The CDR3 loop spans 16 amino acids. The complete variable domain, with remaining parts taken from reference TRBV5-1 and TRBJ2-3, reads KAGVTQTPRYLIKTRGQQVTLSCSPISGHRSVSWYQQTPGQGLQFLFEYFSETQRNKGNFPGRFSGRQFSNSRSEMNVSTLELGDSALYLCASRHRQGAVEDTQYFGPGTRLTVL.

The table lists this clonotype with many counts. The chain combines TRBV5-1 with TRBJ2-1; weak D call: TRBD1 (5 bases). Trimming removed 4 bases from V and 0 bases from J, with 11 bases in between. This CDR3 comprises 15 residues. Germline CDR1 and CDR2: SGHRS and YFSETQ. The CDR3 DNA sequence: TGCGCCAGCAGCCCGACGACAGACTCCTACAATGAGCAGTTCTTC. Residues: CASSPTTDSYNEQFF.